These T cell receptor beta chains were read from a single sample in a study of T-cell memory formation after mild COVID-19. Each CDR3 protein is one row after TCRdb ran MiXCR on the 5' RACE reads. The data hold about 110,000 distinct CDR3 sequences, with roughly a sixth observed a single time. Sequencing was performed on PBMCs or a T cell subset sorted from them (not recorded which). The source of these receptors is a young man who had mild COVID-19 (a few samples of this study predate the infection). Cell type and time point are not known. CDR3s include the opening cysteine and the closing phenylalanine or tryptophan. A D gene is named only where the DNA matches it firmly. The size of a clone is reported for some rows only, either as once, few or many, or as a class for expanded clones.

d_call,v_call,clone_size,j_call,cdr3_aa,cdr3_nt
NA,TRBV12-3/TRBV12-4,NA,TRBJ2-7,CASSLGTASYEQYF,TGTGCCAGCAGTTTAGGGACAGCGTCCTACGAGCAGTACTTC
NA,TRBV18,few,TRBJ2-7,CASSPPGTLAYEQYF,TGTGCCAGCTCGCCCCCCGGGACCCTAGCCTACGAGCAGTACTTC
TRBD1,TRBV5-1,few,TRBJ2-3,CASSTGTGASGDTQYF,TGCGCCAGCTCTACCGGGACAGGGGCTTCCGGAGATACGCAGTATTTT
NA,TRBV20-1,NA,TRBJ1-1,CSASDNTEAFF,TGCAGTGCTAGCGATAACACTGAAGCTTTCTTT
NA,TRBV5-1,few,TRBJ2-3,CASSLLGTTDTQYF,TGCGCCAGCAGCCTGCTAGGCACCACAGATACGCAGTATTTT
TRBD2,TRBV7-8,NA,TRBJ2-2,CASSLDRGVYTGELFF,TGTGCCAGCAGCTTAGATCGGGGGGTGTACACCGGGGAGCTGTTTTTT
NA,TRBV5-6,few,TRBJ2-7,CASSRRDGSYEQYF,TGTGCCAGCAGCCGCCGGGACGGCTCCTACGAGCAGTACTTC
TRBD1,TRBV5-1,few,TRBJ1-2,CASSLEGQGDYGYTF,TGCGCCAGCAGCTTGGAAGGACAGGGAGACTATGGCTACACCTTC
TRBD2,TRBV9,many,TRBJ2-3,CASSPTSGTDTQYF,TGTGCCAGCAGCCCAACTAGCGGAACAGATACGCAGTATTTT
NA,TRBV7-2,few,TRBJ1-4,CASSPRLNEKLFF,TGTGCCAGCAGCCCCCGTCTTAATGAAAAACTGTTTTTT
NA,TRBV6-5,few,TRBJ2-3,CASSYSSGTDTQYF,TGTGCCAGCAGTTACTCATCGGGCACAGATACGCAGTATTTT
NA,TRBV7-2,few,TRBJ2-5,CASSTRGRGTQYF,TGTGCCAGCAGCACAAGGGGCCGGGGGACCCAGTACTTC
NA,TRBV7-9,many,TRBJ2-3,CASSLEVDTQYF,TGTGCCAGCAGCTTAGAAGTAGATACGCAGTATTTT
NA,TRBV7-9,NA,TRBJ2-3,CASSLGGRMSSTDTQYF,TGTGCCAGCAGCTTGGGGGGCAGAATGTCCAGCACAGATACGCAGTATTTT
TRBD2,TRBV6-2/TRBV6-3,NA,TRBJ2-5,CASSPSGGFETQYF,TGTGCCAGCAGCCCTAGCGGGGGGTTCGAGACCCAGTACTTC
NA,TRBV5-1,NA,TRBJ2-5,CASSPATQETQYF,TGCGCCAGCAGCCCCGCCACCCAAGAGACCCAGTACTTC
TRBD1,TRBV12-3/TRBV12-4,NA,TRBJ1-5,CASSLSGTGNQPQHF,TGTGCCAGCAGTTTGAGTGGGACAGGGAATCAGCCCCAGCATTTT
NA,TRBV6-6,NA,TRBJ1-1,CASTSGIRNTEAFF,TGTGCCAGCACCTCCGGGATCAGGAACACTGAAGCTTTCTTT
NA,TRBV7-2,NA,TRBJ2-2,CASSSRETGELFF,TGTGCCAGCAGCTCTAGGGAGACCGGGGAGCTGTTTTTT
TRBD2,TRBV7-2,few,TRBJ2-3,CASSPWGGESDTQYF,TGTGCCAGCAGCCCCTGGGGGGGGGAATCAGATACGCAGTATTTT
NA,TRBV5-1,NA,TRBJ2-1,CASSPPQGAYNEQFF,TGCGCCAGCAGCCCTCCCCAGGGTGCTTACAATGAGCAGTTCTTC
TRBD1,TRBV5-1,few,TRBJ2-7,CASSSRGGTGEIIYEQYF,TGCGCCAGCAGCTCAAGAGGAGGGACAGGGGAAATAATCTACGAGCAGTACTTC
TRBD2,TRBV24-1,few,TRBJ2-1,CATALAGGYNEQFF,TGTGCCACCGCCCTAGCGGGGGGATACAATGAGCAGTTCTTC
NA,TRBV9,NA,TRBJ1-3,CASRSGVGNTIYF,TGTGCCAGCAGATCAGGGGTAGGAAACACCATATATTTT
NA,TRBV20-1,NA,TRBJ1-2,CSAPADNYGYTF,TGCAGTGCGCCGGCAGACAACTATGGCTACACCTTC
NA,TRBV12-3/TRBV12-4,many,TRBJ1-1,CASSLSRTPFF,TGTGCCAGCAGTTTAAGCCGAACGCCTTTCTTT
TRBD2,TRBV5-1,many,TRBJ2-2,CASSRGTSGGPNTGELFF,TGCGCCAGCAGTCGTGGGACTAGCGGGGGGCCGAACACCGGGGAGCTGTTTTTT
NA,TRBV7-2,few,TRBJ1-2,CASSPTGPYGYTF,TGTGCCAGCAGCCCGACTGGACCCTATGGCTACACCTTC
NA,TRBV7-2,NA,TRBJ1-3,CASSLMGLGNTIYF,TGTGCCAGCAGCCTAATGGGCCTAGGAAACACCATATATTTT
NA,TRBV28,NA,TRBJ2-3,CASRRAAKQYF,TGTGCCAGCCGTCGGGCAGCGAAGCAGTATTTT
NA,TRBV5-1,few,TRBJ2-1,CASRSSSGGEQFF,TGCGCCAGCAGGTCCTCGTCGGGGGGCGAGCAGTTCTTC
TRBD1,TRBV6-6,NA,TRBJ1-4,CASSHSLQGTATNEKLFF,TGTGCCAGCAGTCACTCCCTACAGGGGACAGCAACTAATGAAAAACTGTTTTTT
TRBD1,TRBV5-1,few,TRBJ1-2,CASSLRQGARGYTF,TGCGCCAGCAGCTTGCGGCAGGGGGCGCGAGGCTACACCTTC